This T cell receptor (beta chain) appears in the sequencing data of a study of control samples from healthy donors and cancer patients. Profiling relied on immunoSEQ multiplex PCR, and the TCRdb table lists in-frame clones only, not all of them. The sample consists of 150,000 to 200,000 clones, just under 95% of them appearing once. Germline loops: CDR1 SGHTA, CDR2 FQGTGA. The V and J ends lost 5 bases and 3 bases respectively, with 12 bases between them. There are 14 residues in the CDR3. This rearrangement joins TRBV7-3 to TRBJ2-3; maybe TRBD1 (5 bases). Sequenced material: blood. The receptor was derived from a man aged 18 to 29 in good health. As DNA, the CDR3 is TGTGCCAGCAGCCCAGGGTTTCAGACAGATACGCAGTATTTT. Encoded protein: CASSPGFQTDTQYF.